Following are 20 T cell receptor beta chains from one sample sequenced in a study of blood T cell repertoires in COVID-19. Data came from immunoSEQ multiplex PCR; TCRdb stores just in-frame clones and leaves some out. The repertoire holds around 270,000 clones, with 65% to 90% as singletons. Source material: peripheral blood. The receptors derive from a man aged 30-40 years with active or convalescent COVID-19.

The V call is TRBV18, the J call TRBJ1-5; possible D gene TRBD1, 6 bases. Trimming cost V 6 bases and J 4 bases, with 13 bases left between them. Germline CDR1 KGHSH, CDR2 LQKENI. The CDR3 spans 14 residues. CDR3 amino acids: CASSASGDNQPQHF. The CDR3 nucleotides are TGTGCCAGCTCCGCCTCAGGGGATAATCAGCCCCAGCATTTT.

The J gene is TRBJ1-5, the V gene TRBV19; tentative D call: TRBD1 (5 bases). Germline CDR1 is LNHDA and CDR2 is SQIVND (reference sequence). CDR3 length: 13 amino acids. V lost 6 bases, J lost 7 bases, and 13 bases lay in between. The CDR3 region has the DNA TGTGCCAGTAGCCAGGGCCCAAGCCAGCCCCAGCATTTT. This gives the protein CASSQGPSQPQHF.

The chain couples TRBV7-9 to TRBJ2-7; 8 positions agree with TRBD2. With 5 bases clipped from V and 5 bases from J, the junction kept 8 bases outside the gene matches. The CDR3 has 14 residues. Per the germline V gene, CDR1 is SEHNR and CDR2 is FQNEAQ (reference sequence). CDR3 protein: CASSITGGTNEQYF. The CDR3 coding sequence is TGTGCCAGCAGCATTACGGGGGGGACAAACGAGCAGTACTTC.

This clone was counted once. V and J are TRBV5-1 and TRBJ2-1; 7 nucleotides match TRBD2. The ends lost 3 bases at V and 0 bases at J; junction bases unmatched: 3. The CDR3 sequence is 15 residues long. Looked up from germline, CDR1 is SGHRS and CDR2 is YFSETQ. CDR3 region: CASSSAGTSYNEQFF. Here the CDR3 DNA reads TGCGCCAGCAGCTCAGCGGGGACCTCCTACAATGAGCAGTTCTTC.

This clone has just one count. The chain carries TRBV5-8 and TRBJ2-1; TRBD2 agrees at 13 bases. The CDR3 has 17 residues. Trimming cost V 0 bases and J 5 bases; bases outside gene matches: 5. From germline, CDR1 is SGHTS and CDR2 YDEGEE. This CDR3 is CASSLDGLAGAHNEQFF. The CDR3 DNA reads TGTGCCAGCAGCTTGGATGGACTAGCGGGGGCTCACAATGAGCAGTTCTTC.

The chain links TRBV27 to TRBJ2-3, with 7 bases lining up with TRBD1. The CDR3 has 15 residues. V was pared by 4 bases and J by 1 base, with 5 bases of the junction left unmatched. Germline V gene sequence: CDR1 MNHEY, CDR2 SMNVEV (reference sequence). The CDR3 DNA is TGTGCCAGCAGTTCGACAGGGTCGGGCACAGATACGCAGTATTTT. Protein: CASSSTGSGTDTQYF.

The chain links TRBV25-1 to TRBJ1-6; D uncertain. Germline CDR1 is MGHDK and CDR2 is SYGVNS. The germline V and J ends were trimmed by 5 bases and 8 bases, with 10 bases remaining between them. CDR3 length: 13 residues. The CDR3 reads CASSWWRDSPLHF. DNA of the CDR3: TGTGCCAGCAGTTGGTGGAGGGATTCACCCCTCCACTTT. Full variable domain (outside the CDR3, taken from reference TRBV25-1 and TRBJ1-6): EADIYQTPRYLVIGTGKKITLECSQTMGHDKMYWYQQDPGMELHLIHYSYGVNSTEKGDLSSESTVSRIRTEHFPLTLESARPSHTSQYLCASSWWRDSPLHFGNGTRLTVT.

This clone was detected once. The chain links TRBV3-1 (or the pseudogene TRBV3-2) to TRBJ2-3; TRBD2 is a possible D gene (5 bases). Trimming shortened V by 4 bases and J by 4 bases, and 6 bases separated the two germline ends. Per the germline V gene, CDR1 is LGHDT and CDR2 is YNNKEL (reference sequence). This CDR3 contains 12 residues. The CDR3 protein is CASSLASDTQYF. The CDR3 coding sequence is TGTGCCAGCAGCCTAGCGTCAGATACGCAGTATTTT.

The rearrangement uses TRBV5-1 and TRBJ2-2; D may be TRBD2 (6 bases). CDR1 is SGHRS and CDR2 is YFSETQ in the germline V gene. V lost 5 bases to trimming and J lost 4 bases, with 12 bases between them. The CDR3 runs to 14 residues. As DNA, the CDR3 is TGCGCCAGCAGTGGCGGGATCGCCACCGGGGAGCTGTTTTTT. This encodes CASSGGIATGELFF.

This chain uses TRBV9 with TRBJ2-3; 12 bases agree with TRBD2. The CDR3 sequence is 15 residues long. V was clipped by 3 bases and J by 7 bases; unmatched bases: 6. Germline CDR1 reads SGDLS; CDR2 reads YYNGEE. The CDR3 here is CASSETSGRENTQYF. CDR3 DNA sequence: TGTGCCAGCAGCGAGACTAGCGGGAGAGAAAATACGCAGTATTTT.

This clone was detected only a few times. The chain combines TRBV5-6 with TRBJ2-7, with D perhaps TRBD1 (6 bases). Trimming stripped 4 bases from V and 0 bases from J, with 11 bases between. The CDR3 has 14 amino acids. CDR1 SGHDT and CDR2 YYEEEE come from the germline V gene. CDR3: CASSAPDSSYEQYF. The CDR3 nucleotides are TGTGCCAGCAGCGCTCCGGACAGCTCCTACGAGCAGTACTTC.

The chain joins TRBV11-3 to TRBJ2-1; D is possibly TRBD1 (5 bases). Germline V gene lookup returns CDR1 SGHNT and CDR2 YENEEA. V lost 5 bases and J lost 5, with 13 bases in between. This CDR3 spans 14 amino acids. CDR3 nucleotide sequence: TGTGCCAGCAGCCCCTTTCGCAGGGACAATGAGCAGTTCTTC. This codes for CASSPFRRDNEQFF.

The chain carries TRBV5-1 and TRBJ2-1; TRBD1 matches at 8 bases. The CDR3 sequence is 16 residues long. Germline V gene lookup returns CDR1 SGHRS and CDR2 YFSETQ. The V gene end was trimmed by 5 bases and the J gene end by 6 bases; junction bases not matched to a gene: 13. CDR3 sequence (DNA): TGCGCCAGCAGGTATACCTCCGGGACAGGAAGCAATGAGCAGTTCTTC. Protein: CASRYTSGTGSNEQFF.

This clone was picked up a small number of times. CDR3 amino acids: CASSLSSQGNYGYTF. The CDR3 nucleotides read TGTGCCAGCAGCTTAAGCTCACAGGGCAACTATGGCTACACCTTC. The chain employs TRBV7-9 and TRBJ1-2, with D possibly TRBD1 on 6 matching bases. Germline loops: CDR1 SEHNR, CDR2 FQNEAQ (reference sequence). The germline V and J ends were trimmed by 2 bases and 2 bases, with 12 bases remaining between them. This CDR3 region has 15 residues.

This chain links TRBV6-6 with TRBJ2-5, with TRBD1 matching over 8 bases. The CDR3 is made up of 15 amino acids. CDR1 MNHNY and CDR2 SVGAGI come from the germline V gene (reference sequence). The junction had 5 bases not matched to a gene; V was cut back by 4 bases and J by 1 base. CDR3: CASSFITGGQETQYF. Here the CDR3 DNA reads TGTGCCAGCAGTTTTATCACAGGGGGCCAAGAGACCCAGTACTTC.

The CDR3 is CASSYPGQGTFGEQYF. CDR3 DNA sequence: TGTGCCAGCAGTTATCCGGGACAGGGGACCTTCGGCGAGCAGTACTTC. This rearrangement joins TRBV6-2 or TRBV6-3 to TRBJ2-7; 10 bases align to TRBD1. The CDR3 spans 16 residues. Germline V gene data show CDR1 as MNHEY and CDR2 as SVGEGT. Unmatched junction bases numbered 11, after V lost 3 bases and J lost 6 bases.

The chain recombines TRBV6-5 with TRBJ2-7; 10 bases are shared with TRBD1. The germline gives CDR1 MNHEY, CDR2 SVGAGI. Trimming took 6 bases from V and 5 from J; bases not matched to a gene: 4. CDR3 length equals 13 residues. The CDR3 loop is CASRRQGANEQYF. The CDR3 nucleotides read TGTGCCAGCAGAAGACAGGGGGCCAACGAGCAGTACTTC.

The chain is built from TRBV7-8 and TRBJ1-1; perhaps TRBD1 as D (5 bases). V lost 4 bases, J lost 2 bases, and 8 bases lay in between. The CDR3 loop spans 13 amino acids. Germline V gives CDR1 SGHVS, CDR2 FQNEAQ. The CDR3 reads CASSSRTNTEAFF. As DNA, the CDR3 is TGTGCCAGCAGCTCTCGGACAAACACTGAAGCTTTCTTT.

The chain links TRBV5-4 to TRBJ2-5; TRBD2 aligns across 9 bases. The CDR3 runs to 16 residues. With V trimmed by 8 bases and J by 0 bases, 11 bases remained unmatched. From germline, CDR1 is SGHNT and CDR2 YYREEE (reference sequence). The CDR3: CAREKRASGDQETQYF. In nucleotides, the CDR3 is TGTGCCAGGGAAAAAAGGGCTAGCGGGGACCAAGAGACCCAGTACTTC.

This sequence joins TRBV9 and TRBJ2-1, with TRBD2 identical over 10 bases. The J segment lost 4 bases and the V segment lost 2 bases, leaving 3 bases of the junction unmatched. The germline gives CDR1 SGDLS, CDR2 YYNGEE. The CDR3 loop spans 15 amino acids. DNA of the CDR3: TGTGCCAGCAGCGTCCAGCGGGGGGGATACAATGAGCAGTTCTTC. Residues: CASSVQRGGYNEQFF.